The next 21 T cell receptor beta chains were all read from a single sample in a study of cytomegalovirus exposure and HLA in healthy donors (TCRdb year 2017). The receptor library was made with the immunoSEQ multiplex PCR assay. For the multiplex PCR, a mixture combining 60 forward primers for TCR Vbeta segments and 13 reverse primers for TCR Jbeta segments was used. The immuneACCESS repertoire file appears here via TCRdb, limited to in-frame rearrangements. These files lack a portion of the clones; in checked studies, under half of the deficit traces to unresolved V genes, and the cause of the others is not known. Present in this sample are 45,000 to 65,000 clones, about 84% of which were seen just once. The ten top clones hold roughly 1.4% of the sample. Sequenced input: PBMCs. All receptors come from a man aged 25-40 years in good health and CMV-seronegative.

This chain uses TRBV7-2 with TRBJ2-1; 9 bases match TRBD2. V shed 3 bases and J 4 bases; nucleotides not matched to a gene: 4. Germline V gene lookup returns CDR1 SGHTA and CDR2 FQGNSA. CDR3 size: 15 residues. CDR3 protein: CASSFWTSEYNEQFF. Here the CDR3 DNA reads TGTGCCAGCAGCTTCTGGACTAGCGAGTACAATGAGCAGTTCTTC.

This clone has a handful of counts. This chain joins TRBV27 and TRBJ1-6; TRBD1 agrees at 9 bases. Germline values: CDR1 MNHEY, CDR2 SMNVEV (reference sequence). With 4 bases clipped from V and 6 bases from J, the junction kept 1 base outside the gene matches. This CDR3 comprises 14 residues. CDR3 protein: CASSWDRVNSPLHF. The CDR3 coding sequence is TGTGCCAGCAGTTGGGACAGGGTTAATTCACCCCTCCACTTT.

The V call is TRBV7-9, the J call TRBJ2-3; 11 bases map to TRBD2. This CDR3 comprises 15 residues. With V trimmed by 8 bases and J by 3 bases, 7 bases remained unmatched. Germline CDR1 and CDR2: SEHNR and FQNEAQ (reference sequence). The CDR3 DNA sequence: TGTGCCAGCGGGCAACTAGCGGGAGTTACAGATACGCAGTATTTT. It translates to CASGQLAGVTDTQYF.

The rearrangement joins TRBV6-1 to TRBJ2-7; D is possibly TRBD1 (5 bases). The CDR3 extends over 15 amino acids. With 2 bases removed from V and 3 bases from J, the gap between germline ends came to 14 bases. Per germline, CDR1 MNHNS and CDR2 SASEGT. The CDR3 DNA reads as TGTGCCAGCAGTGAATTTCCAGGGAAGAACTACGAGCAGTACTTC. Amino acids: CASSEFPGKNYEQYF.

In this sample, this clone turned up once. The chain links TRBV28 to TRBJ1-5, with 10 bases identical to TRBD1. The germline V gene encodes CDR1 MDHEN and CDR2 SYDVKM. The CDR3 is made up of 19 amino acids. V gave up 6 bases and J gave up 2 bases; unmatched junction bases: 16. The CDR3 nucleotides read TGTGCCAGCAGCCCCCCCGGGACAGGGGCCGGTGTGGGCAATCAGCCCCAGCATTTT. Translating gives CASSPPGTGAGVGNQPQHF.

The rearrangement uses TRBV5-1 and TRBJ2-5, with D hard to call. Germline CDR1 is SGHRS and CDR2 is YFSETQ. The CDR3 is 15 amino acids. The V and J ends lost 0 bases and 2 bases respectively, with 11 bases between them. This chain's CDR3 is CASSLAAAEQETQYF. CDR3 sequence (DNA): TGCGCCAGCAGCTTGGCCGCCGCGGAGCAAGAGACCCAGTACTTC.

This chain connects TRBV6-1 to TRBJ2-2; no clear D. This CDR3 contains 15 residues. The V and J ends lost 7 bases and 6 bases respectively, with 18 bases between them. Per germline, CDR1 MNHNS and CDR2 SASEGT. CDR3 protein: CASTGFGQVAGELFF. In nucleotides, the CDR3 is TGTGCCAGCACTGGGTTTGGTCAGGTTGCCGGGGAGCTGTTTTTT.

This chain uses TRBV6-5 with TRBJ2-1; 9 nucleotides agree with TRBD1. The CDR3 runs to 15 residues. CDR1 and CDR2 (germline): MNHEY, SVGAGI. Germline trimming cut 2 bases from V and 9 bases from J; bases unmatched to any gene: 8. The CDR3 DNA sequence: TGTGCCAGCAGTTACGGTACAGGGGGCCGGGGTGAGCAGTTCTTC. This gives the protein CASSYGTGGRGEQFF.

J is TRBJ2-1 and V is TRBV11-3, with D tentatively TRBD1 (6 bases). Germline V gene lookup returns CDR1 SGHNT and CDR2 YENEEA. V was trimmed by 4 bases and J by 3 bases, leaving 10 bases between them. This CDR3 has 14 amino acids. The CDR3: CASSSPGHYNEQFF. CDR3 coding DNA: TGTGCCAGCAGCTCACCGGGACACTACAATGAGCAGTTCTTC.

This clone has just one count. The rearrangement uses TRBV5-4 and TRBJ2-3; 8 bases fit TRBD2. The CDR3 runs to 14 residues. The germline CDR1 and CDR2 sequences are SGHNT and YYREEE (reference sequence). The V segment lost 2 bases and the J segment 4 bases; nucleotides outside the gene matches: 3. Written as DNA, the CDR3 is TGTGCCAGCAGCTTTGCGGGGGGAGCAGATACGCAGTATTTT. This gives the protein CASSFAGGADTQYF.

J is TRBJ1-5 and V is TRBV15; perhaps TRBD1 as D (6 bases). The CDR3 has 17 residues. V was clipped by 3 bases and J by 6 bases, with 21 bases between them. Germline lookup yields CDR1 LNHNV and CDR2 YYDKDF (reference sequence). The CDR3, as DNA: TGTGCCACCAGCAGGTTGAAGGCAGCGGGGGCGATTCAGCCCCAGCATTTT. It is translated as CATSRLKAAGAIQPQHF. The variable domain in full, completed from reference TRBV15 and TRBJ1-5, reads DAMVIQNPRYQVTQFGKPVTLSCSQTLNHNVMYWYQQKSSQAPKLLFHYYDKDFNNEADTPDNFQSRRPNTSFCFLDIRSPGLGDTAMYLCATSRLKAAGAIQPQHFGDGTRLSIL.

This clone appeared once. V gene TRBV7-3 combines with J gene TRBJ2-1; 9 bases align to TRBD2. The junction had 14 bases not matched to a gene; V was cut back by 2 bases and J by 6 bases. There are 18 residues in the CDR3. CDR1 and CDR2 from the germline V gene are SGHTA and FQGTGA. This CDR3 reads CASSLYRAGGEPGNEQFF. The CDR3 DNA sequence: TGTGCCAGCAGCTTATACCGAGCGGGGGGAGAACCTGGCAATGAGCAGTTCTTC.

This chain joins TRBV15 and TRBJ2-5; 9 positions match TRBD1. The J call may be mistaken, given a closer DNA end match to TRBJ2-7. Germline V lookup: CDR1 LNHNV, CDR2 YYDKDF (reference sequence). This CDR3 has 16 amino acids. In nucleotides, the CDR3 is TGTGCCACCAGCAGACAACCGGGACAGGGCTCCTACGAGCAGTACTTC. The encoded protein is CATSRQPGQGSYEQYF.

This clone was seen only a few times. V gene TRBV27 combines with J gene TRBJ2-2; perhaps TRBD1 as D (7 bases). The length of the CDR3 is 18 residues. V gave up 3 bases and J gave up 0 bases, with 17 bases separating them. The germline CDR1 and CDR2 sequences are MNHEY and SMNVEV (reference sequence). The CDR3 reads CASSLAEGQIANTGELFF. Here the CDR3 DNA reads TGTGCCAGCAGTTTGGCGGAGGGACAGATCGCGAACACCGGGGAGCTGTTTTTT.

V and J are TRBV5-5 and TRBJ2-7; D perhaps matches TRBD1 (6 bases). This CDR3 is 12 amino acids long. Per germline, CDR1 SGHKS and CDR2 YYEKEE (reference sequence). V was cut by 3 bases and J by 5 bases, with 9 bases left in between. CDR3 sequence (DNA): TGTGCCAGCAGCTCCCAGGGGAACGAGCAGTACTTC. Encoded protein: CASSSQGNEQYF.

V usage is TRBV30 and J usage is TRBJ1-5; 7 bases line up with TRBD1. The germline CDR1 and CDR2 sequences are GTSNPN and SVGIG (reference sequence). The CDR3 length is 16 residues. The V and J ends lost 3 bases and 9 bases, in that order; junction bases with no gene match: 17. The CDR3: CAWSLPGAGGMTPQHF. In DNA, the CDR3 is TGTGCCTGGAGCCTACCCGGGGCAGGGGGTATGACGCCCCAGCATTTT.

The V call is TRBV2, the J call TRBJ1-2; possibly TRBD1 for D (5 bases). The CDR3 runs to 12 residues. V was shortened by 8 bases and J by 0 bases, with 7 bases between the two germline ends. Germline CDR1 and CDR2: SNHLY and FYNNEI. This chain's CDR3 is CASGQTNYGYTF. The DNA of the CDR3 is TGTGCCAGCGGACAAACTAACTATGGCTACACCTTC. The variable domain in full, completed from reference TRBV2 and TRBJ1-2, reads EPEVTQTPSHQVTQMGQEVILRCVPISNHLYFYWYRQILGQKVEFLVSFYNNEISEKSEIFDDQFSVERPDGSNFTLKIRSTKLEDSAMYFCASGQTNYGYTFGSGTRLTVV.

The V call is TRBV4-1, the J call TRBJ1-6, with D possibly being TRBD1 (6 bases). Germline V CDR1 and CDR2: MGHRA, YSYEKL. The CDR3 is 19 residues long. Trimming stripped 2 bases from V and 3 bases from J, with 20 bases between. This CDR3 is CASSQLPGVADIYNSPLHF. The CDR3 DNA reads as TGCGCCAGCAGCCAACTTCCAGGGGTTGCAGACATCTATAATTCACCCCTCCACTTT.

V gene TRBV18 combines with J gene TRBJ2-1; 13 bases fit TRBD2. In germline, CDR1 is KGHSH, CDR2 LQKENI. CDR3 length: 17 amino acids. J lost 6 bases, V lost 5 bases, and 10 bases had no gene match. The CDR3 loop is CASSLPGLAGRFNEQFF. As DNA, the CDR3 is TGTGCCAGCTCATTACCGGGACTAGCGGGAAGATTCAATGAGCAGTTCTTC.

This clone was seen only once. The chain combines TRBV10-3 with TRBJ1-4; 8 nucleotides match TRBD1. V lost 8 bases, J lost 4 bases, and 3 bases stayed unmatched. CDR1 and CDR2 from the germline V gene are ENHRY and SYGVKD. The CDR3 consists of 13 residues. The chain's CDR3 is CAISTGVNEKLFF. The CDR3 coding sequence is TGTGCCATCTCGACAGGGGTTAATGAAAAACTGTTTTTT.

V gene TRBV4-1 combines with J gene TRBJ2-3; D remains ambiguous. The CDR3 extends over 14 amino acids. Between the trimmed V and J ends, which lost 0 bases and 2 bases, there was a span of 6 bases. CDR1 and CDR2 (germline): MGHRA, YSYEKL. CDR3 loop: CASSQDTNTDTQYF. The CDR3 DNA reads TGCGCCAGCAGCCAAGATACAAACACAGATACGCAGTATTTT.